This T cell receptor (beta chain) is drawn from a study of blood T cell repertoires in COVID-19 (dated by TCRdb to about 2020). For context, the study as a whole: The collaborator samples originated in the United States, Italy and Spain and spanned the acute and convalescent phases of COVID-19. The material from the prospective study consisted of cDNA or gDNA derived from T cells, B-cell-depleted T cells, or PBMCs. Where available, HLA class I and class II types were taken from metadata supplied by the sample provider and were not determined by assay-based typing. Sample metadata almost always included a de-identified subject ID, COVID-19 status, age in years and sex. The repertoires were released in a freely available public database meant as a resource for research on the immune response to SARS-CoV-2. Samples came from the ongoing ImmuneRACE study (first 160 participants) plus 1,254 subjects from 6 global collaborators. The dataset comprised deeply sampled blood TCRbeta repertoires from subjects exposed to, actively infected with, or recovered from COVID-19. Paper-wide results and their limitations: Clinical and demographic metadata were provided uncurated, with the amount varying by source and participant.

On this clone itself: What this receptor recognizes is not known. Base qualities are not provided; no much larger clone lies one nucleotide away.

The CDR3 numbers 14 residues from cysteine through phenylalanine. Only CDR3 DNA remains: 42 bases, in frame from the first base. The germline V gene encodes CDR1 SGHVS and CDR2 FQNEAQ. Compared with germline, V lacks 4 bases and J lacks 4 bases; bases without a gene match: 5. TCRbeta CDR3 regions were amplified from genomic DNA using the immunoSEQ Assay, a bias-controlled multiplex PCR. In the authors' own workflow: Within the assay, amplification of reference gene primers was used to estimate how many nucleated cells each sample contained. To quantify the absolute abundance of each unique TCRbeta CDR3 rearrangement, sequence reads were collapsed and filtered. For each sample, productive Simpson clonality was calculated as the square root of Simpson's diversity index over productive rearrangements. Entries here come from immuneACCESS through TCRdb and include only in-frame sequences with V and J called. Some clones fail to appear in such tables; in the studies checked, an unresolved V gene covers under half of the shortfall, and the cause of the remainder is unknown. V and J calls and clone size are given by that table; D and trimming were obtained from the DNA. This sample comprises about 430,000 clones, about 90% of them detected only once. Of the sample, roughly 0.76% falls within the top ten clones.

At one collaborating source in Seattle, patients were enrolled during active infection and were followed longitudinally through the course of disease. Each collaborating institution followed its own protocols to collect whole blood in K2EDTA tubes. For TCRbeta analysis, collaborators shipped samples as frozen whole blood, isolated PBMCs, or DNA extracted from either of those sample types. Source material: peripheral blood. The V and J genes are TRBV7-8 and TRBJ1-2; 8 bases in between match TRBD1. This receptor was identified in a man between 18 and 29 years old with COVID-19, enrolled during active disease. CDR3 region: CASSSRDRIYGYTF. The nucleotides read TGTGCCAGCAGCTCCCGGGACAGGATCTATGGCTACACCTTC.